The T cell receptor beta chain described here comes from a study of cytomegalovirus exposure and HLA in healthy donors. Turning to this clone: Its antigen is not known.

PCR amplification relied on 60 Vbeta primers (plus 13 Jbeta primers). Some clones are missing from TCRdb's copy, which holds only in-frame ones; the method was immunoSEQ multiplex PCR. The sample comprises 110,000 to 150,000 clones, about 80% of which are singletons, and about 2.2% rests with the top ten. Trimming cost V 2 bases and J 5 bases, with 7 bases left between them. The length of the CDR3 is 12 residues. CDR1 is SGHRS and CDR2 is YFSETQ in the germline V gene. The study, taken as a whole, reports: When the data were analyzed later, several of the most significant clusters appeared to be linked to common viral pathogens. When a later analysis was performed, an Asian-associated ancestry cluster reportedly had fewer N-insertions than the roughly 640-donor mean.

Sequences were obtained from PBMCs. This sequence joins TRBV5-1 and TRBJ2-5, with D possibly matching TRBD2 (6 bases). The receptor's source is a man aged 30-40 years in good health and CMV-seronegative. The CDR3 spells CASSFAGETQYF. CDR3 bases: TGCGCCAGCAGCTTCGCGGGGGAGACCCAGTACTTC. Full variable domain (remainder filled in from reference TRBV5-1 and TRBJ2-5): KAGVTQTPRYLIKTRGQQVTLSCSPISGHRSVSWYQQTPGQGLQFLFEYFSETQRNKGNFPGRFSGRQFSNSRSEMNVSTLELGDSALYLCASSFAGETQYFGPGTRLLVL.